The following is a TCR beta chain sequence with its context. The antigen it binds to is not known. Base quality data are lacking; no much larger clone is found one base away. These data belong to a study of blood T cell repertoires in COVID-19 (dated by TCRdb to 2020 to 2021). Concerning the study at large: Collaborator samples came from the United States, Italy and Spain and covered acute and convalescent phases of COVID-19. The material from the prospective study consisted of cDNA or gDNA derived from T cells, B-cell-depleted T cells, or PBMCs. Deeply sampled blood TCRbeta repertoires from subjects exposed to, actively infected with, or recovered from COVID-19 were included in the dataset. Where available, HLA class I and class II types were taken from metadata supplied by the sample provider and were not determined by assay-based typing. The repertoires were released in a freely available public database intended as a resource for research on the immune response to SARS-CoV-2. Nearly every sample came with metadata listing a de-identified subject ID, COVID-19 status, age in years and sex. Samples came from the ongoing ImmuneRACE study (first 160 participants) plus 1,254 subjects from 6 global collaborators. What the work shows at the level of the full study, not this receptor alone: The quantity of clinical and demographic metadata differed by source and by participant and was supplied without curation.

TCRbeta CDR3 regions were amplified from genomic DNA using the immunoSEQ Assay, a bias-controlled multiplex PCR. On the authors' methods: Within the assay, amplification of reference gene primers was used to estimate how many nucleated cells each sample contained. To quantify the absolute abundance of each unique TCRbeta CDR3 rearrangement, sequence reads were collapsed and filtered. For each sample, productive Simpson clonality was calculated as the square root of Simpson's diversity index over productive rearrangements. TCRdb took this table from immuneACCESS and kept in-frame rearrangements with V and J called. Such tables lack part of the clones; where checked against another copy, unresolved V genes explain under half of the gap, and the rest is unexplained. V and J calls and clone size are as listed in that table; D and trimming were resolved from the DNA. In all, the sample holds approximately 130,000 clones, and 87% of those were seen once. Jointly, the top ten make up under 2.5% of the sample.

Each collaborating institution followed its own protocols to collect whole blood in K2EDTA tubes. For TCRbeta analysis, collaborator samples were shipped as frozen whole blood, as isolated PBMCs, or as DNA extracted from either sample type. According to the germline V gene (reference sequence), CDR1 reads WNHNN and CDR2 reads SYGVQD. From the cysteine up to the phenylalanine, the CDR3 has a length of 14 residues. The sequence is cut down to CDR3 DNA, 42 bases in frame from base 1. V is cut back by 2 bases and J by 6 bases, with 4 bases in the junction unmatched. The clonotype was recovered from a man aged 45-60 years with active COVID-19. The sequence joins TRBV10-1 to TRBJ2-1, with 7 bases aligning to TRBD1. Sequences were obtained from peripheral blood. The CDR3 region reads CASSEPTGSNEQFF. The nucleotides read TGCGCCAGCAGTGAGCCGACAGGGAGCAATGAGCAGTTCTTC.